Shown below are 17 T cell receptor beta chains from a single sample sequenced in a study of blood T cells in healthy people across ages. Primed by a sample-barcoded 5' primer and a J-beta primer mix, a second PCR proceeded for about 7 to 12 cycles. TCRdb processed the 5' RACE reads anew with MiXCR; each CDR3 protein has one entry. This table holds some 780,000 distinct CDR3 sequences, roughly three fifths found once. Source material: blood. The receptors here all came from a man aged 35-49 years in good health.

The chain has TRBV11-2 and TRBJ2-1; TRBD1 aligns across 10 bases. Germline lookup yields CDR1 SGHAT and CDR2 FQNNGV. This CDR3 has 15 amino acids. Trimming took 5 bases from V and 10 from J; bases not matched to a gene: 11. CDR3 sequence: CASSQRQGAHLEQFF. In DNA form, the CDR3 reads TGTGCCAGCAGCCAGCGACAGGGGGCCCACTTAGAGCAGTTCTTC.

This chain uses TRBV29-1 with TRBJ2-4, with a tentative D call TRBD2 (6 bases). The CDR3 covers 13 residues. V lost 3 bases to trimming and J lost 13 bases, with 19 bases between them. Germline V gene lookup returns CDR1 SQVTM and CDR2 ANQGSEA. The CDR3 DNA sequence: TGCAGCGTTGAGGCGGGACGGAACTACAAGCAGTACTTC. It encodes CSVEAGRNYKQYF.

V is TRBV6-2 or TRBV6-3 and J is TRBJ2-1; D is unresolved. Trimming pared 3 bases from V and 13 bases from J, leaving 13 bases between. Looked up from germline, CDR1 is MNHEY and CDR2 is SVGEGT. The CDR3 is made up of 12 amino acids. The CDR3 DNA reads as TGTGCCAGCAGTTATTACGCGGAGACCCAGTTCTTC. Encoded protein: CASSYYAETQFF.

In DNA form, the CDR3 reads TGTGCCAGCAGTCGCAGGGGTTGGAATCAGCCCCAGCATTTT. This sequence encodes CASSRRGWNQPQHF. V gene TRBV6-2 or TRBV6-3 combines with J gene TRBJ1-5, with a weak D call TRBD1 (6 bases). The germline CDR1 and CDR2 sequences are MNHEY and SVGEGT. V lost 5 bases to trimming and J lost 4 bases, with 12 bases between them. This CDR3 is built from 14 residues.

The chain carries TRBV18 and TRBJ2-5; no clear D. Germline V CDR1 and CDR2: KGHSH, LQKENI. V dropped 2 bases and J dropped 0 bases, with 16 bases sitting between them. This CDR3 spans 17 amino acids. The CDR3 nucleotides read TGTGCCAGCTCACCAGATAGCTGGGGAAGGGACCAAGAGACCCAGTACTTC. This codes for CASSPDSWGRDQETQYF.

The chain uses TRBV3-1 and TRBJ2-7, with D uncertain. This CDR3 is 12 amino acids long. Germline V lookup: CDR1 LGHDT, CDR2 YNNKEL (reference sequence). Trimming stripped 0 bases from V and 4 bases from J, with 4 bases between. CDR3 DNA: TGTGCCAGCAGCCAAGAGCTGTACGAGCAGTACTTC. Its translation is CASSQELYEQYF.

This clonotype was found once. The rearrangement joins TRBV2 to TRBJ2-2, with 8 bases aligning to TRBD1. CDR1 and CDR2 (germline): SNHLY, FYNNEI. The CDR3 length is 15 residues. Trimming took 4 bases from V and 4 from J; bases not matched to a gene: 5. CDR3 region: CASSASRGPTGELFF. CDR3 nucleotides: TGTGCCAGCAGTGCATCCAGGGGGCCCACCGGGGAGCTGTTTTTT.

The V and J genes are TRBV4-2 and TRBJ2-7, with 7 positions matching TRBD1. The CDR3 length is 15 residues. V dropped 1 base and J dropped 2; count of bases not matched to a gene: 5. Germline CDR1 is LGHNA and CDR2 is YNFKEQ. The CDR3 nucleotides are TGTGCCAGCAGCCAAGGCGAGGGACAGCCCTACGAGCAGTACTTC. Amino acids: CASSQGEGQPYEQYF.

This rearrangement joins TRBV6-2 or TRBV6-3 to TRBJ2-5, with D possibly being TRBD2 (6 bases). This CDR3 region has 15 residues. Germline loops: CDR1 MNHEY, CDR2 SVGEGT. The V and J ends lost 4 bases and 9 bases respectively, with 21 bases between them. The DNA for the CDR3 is TGTGCCAGCAGTTTCGCAAGGGTAGGAGGGTCGCCCCAGTACTTC. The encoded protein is CASSFARVGGSPQYF.

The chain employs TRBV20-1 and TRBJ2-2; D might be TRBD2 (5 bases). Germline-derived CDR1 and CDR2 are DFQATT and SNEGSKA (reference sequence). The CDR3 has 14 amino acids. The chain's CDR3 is CSAIGLAFTGELFF. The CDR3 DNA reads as TGCAGCGCCATCGGGCTAGCCTTCACCGGGGAGCTGTTTTTT.

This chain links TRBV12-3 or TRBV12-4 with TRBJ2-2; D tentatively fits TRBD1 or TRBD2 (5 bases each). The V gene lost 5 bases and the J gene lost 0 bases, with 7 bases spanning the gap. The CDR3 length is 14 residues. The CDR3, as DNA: TGTGCCAGCAGTCGGGGCCCGAACACCGGGGAGCTGTTTTTT. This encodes CASSRGPNTGELFF.

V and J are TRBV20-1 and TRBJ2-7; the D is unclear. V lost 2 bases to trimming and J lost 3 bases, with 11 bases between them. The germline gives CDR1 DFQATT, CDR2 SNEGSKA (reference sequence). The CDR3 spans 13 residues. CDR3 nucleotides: TGCAGTGCTAGAACGGCAGGTTACTACGAGCAGTACTTC. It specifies CSARTAGYYEQYF.

CDR3 nucleotides: TGTGCCAGCAGTTCGAGGGCGGCGGAACATAACTATGGCTACACCTTC. It translates to CASSSRAAEHNYGYTF. The V gene is TRBV6-2 or TRBV6-3, the J gene TRBJ1-2; D not resolved. Germline loops: CDR1 MNHEY, CDR2 SVGEGT. The CDR3 loop spans 16 amino acids. The germline V and J ends were trimmed by 4 bases and 1 base, with 16 bases remaining between them.

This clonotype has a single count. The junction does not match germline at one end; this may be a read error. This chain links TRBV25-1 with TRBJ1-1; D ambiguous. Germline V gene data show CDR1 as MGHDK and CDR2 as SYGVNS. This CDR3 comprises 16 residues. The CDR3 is CTSSDSIEKGLTEAFF. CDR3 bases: TGTACCAGCAGTGATAGTATTGAGAAAGGGTTAACTGAAGCTTTCTTT.

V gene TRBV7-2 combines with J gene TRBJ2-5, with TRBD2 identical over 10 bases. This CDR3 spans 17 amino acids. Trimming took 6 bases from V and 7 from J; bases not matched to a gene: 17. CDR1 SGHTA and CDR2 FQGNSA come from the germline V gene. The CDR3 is CASSPRLGSGGPGTQYF. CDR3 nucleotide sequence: TGTGCCAGCAGTCCCAGGCTAGGTAGCGGGGGGCCTGGGACCCAGTACTTC.

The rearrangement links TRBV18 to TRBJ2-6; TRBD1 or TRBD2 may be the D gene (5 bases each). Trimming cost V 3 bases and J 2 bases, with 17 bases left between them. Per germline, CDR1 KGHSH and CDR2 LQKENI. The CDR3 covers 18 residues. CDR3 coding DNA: TGTGCCAGCTCACCTGGGACGTTCAAAGGCCCTGGGGCCAACGTCCTGACTTTC. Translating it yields CASSPGTFKGPGANVLTF.

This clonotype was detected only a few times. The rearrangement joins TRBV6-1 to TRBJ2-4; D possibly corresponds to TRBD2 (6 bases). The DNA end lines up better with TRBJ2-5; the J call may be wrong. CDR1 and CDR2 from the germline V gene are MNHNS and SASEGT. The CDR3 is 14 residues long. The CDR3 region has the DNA TGTGCCAGCAGTGTAGAATGGGGGGAGGAGACCCAGTACTTC. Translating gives CASSVEWGEETQYF.